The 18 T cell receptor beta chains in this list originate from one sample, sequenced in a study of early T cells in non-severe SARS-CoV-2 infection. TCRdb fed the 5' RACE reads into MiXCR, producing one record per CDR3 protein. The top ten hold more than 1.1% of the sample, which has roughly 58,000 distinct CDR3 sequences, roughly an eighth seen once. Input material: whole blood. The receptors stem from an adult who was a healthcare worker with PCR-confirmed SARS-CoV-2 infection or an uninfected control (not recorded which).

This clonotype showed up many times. The CDR3 nucleotides read TGTGCCAGCAGTTACTGGCTAGCGGGGGGGTACAATGAGCAGTTCTTC. It translates to CASSYWLAGGYNEQFF. The V gene is TRBV6-5, the J gene TRBJ2-1; 12 positions agree with TRBD2. The CDR3 covers 16 residues. The V and J ends lost 1 base and 4 bases, in that order; junction bases with no gene match: 2. Germline V gene sequence: CDR1 MNHEY, CDR2 SVGAGI.

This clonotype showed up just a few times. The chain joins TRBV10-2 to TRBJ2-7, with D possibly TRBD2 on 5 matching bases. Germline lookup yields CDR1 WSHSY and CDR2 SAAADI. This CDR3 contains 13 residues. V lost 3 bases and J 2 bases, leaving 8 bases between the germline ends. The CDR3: CASSEAGTYEQYF. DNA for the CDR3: TGCGCCAGCAGTGAAGCCGGGACCTACGAGCAGTACTTC.

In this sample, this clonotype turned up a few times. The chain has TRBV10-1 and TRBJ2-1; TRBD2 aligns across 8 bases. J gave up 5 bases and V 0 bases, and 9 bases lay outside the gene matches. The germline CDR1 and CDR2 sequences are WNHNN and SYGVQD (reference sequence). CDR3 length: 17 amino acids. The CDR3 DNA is TGCGCCAGCAGTGAGTCGACGGGACTAGGTGGGCACAATGAGCAGTTCTTC. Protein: CASSESTGLGGHNEQFF.

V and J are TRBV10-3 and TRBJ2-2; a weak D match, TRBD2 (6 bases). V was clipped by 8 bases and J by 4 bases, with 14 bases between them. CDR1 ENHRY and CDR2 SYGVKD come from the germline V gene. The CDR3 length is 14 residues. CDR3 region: CAILSLEGTGELFF. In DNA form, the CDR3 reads TGTGCCATCCTCAGCCTGGAGGGCACCGGGGAGCTGTTTTTT.

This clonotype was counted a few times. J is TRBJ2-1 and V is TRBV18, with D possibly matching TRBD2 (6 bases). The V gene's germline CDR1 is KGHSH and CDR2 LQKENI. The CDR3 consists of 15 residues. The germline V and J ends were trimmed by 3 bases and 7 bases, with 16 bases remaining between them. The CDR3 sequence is CASSPLGTAINEQFF. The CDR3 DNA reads TGTGCCAGCTCACCCCTCGGGACTGCGATTAATGAGCAGTTCTTC.

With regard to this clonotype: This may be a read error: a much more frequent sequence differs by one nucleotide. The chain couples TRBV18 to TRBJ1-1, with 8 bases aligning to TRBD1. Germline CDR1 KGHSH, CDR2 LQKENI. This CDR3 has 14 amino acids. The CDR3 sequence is CASPPGTGNTEAFF. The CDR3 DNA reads TGTGCCAGCCCACCCGGGACAGGGAACACTGAAGCTTTCTTT.

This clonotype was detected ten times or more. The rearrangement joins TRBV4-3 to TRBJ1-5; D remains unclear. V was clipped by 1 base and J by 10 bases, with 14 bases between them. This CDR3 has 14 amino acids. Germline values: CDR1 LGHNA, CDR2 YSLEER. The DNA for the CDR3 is TGCGCCAGCAGCCAAGGGACGGCCGGTCACCCCCAGCATTTT. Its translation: CASSQGTAGHPQHF.

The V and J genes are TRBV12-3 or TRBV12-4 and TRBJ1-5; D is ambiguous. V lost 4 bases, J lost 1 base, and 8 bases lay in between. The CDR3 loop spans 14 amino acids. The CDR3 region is CASSSARSNQPQHF. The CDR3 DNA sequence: TGTGCCAGCAGTTCGGCGAGGAGCAATCAGCCCCAGCATTTT.

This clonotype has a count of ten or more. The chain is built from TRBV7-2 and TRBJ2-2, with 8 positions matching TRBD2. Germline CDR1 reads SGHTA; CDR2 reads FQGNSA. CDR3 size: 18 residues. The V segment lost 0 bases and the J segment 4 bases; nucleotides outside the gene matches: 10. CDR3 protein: CASSLAKRGTILTGELFF. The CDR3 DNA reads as TGTGCCAGCAGCTTAGCTAAGCGGGGGACTATCCTCACCGGGGAGCTGTTTTTT.

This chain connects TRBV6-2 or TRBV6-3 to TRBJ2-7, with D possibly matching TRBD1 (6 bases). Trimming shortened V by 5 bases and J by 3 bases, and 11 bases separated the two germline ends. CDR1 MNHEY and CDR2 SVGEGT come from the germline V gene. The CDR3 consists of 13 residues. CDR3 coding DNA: TGTGCCAGCAGTCGACAGGTATACTACGAGCAGTACTTC. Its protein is CASSRQVYYEQYF.

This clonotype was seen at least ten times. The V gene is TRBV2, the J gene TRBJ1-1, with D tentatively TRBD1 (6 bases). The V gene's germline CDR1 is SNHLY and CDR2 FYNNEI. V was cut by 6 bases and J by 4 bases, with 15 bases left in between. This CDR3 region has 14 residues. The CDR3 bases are TGTGCCAGCAGAGCAGGGGTTAGGGGCACTGAAGCTTTCTTT. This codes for CASRAGVRGTEAFF.

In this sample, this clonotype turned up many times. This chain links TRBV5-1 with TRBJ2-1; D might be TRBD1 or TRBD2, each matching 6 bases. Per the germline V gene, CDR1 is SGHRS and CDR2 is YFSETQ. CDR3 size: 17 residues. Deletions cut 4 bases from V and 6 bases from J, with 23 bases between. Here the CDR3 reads CASSRVGSGALGNEQFF. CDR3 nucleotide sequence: TGCGCCAGCAGCCGCGTGGGCTCGGGGGCCTTAGGCAATGAGCAGTTCTTC.

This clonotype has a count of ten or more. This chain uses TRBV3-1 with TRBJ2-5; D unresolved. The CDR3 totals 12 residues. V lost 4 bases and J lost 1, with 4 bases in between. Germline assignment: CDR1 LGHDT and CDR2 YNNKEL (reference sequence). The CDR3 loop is CASSRLQETQYF. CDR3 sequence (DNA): TGTGCCAGCAGCCGTCTCCAAGAGACCCAGTACTTC.

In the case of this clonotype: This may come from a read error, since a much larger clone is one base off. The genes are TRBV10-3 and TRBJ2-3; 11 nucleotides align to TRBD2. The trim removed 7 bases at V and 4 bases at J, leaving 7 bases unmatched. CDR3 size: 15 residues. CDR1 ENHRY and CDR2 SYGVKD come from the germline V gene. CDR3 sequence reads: CAITKTSGDSDTQYF. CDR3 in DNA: TGTGCCATCACCAAGACTAGCGGGGACTCAGATACGCAGTATTTT.

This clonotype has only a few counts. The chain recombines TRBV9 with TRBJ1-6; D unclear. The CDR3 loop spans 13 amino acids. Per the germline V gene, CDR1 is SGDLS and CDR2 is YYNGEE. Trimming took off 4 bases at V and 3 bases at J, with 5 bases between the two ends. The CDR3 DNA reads TGTGCCAGCAGCCTTTTCTATAATTCACCCCTCCACTTT. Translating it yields CASSLFYNSPLHF.

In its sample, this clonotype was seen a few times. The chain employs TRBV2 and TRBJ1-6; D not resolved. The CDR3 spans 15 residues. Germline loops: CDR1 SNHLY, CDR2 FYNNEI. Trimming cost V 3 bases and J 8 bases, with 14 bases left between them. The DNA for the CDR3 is TGTGCCAGCAGTGATTCCCCTCTAGGGTATTCACCCCTCCACTTT. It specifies CASSDSPLGYSPLHF.

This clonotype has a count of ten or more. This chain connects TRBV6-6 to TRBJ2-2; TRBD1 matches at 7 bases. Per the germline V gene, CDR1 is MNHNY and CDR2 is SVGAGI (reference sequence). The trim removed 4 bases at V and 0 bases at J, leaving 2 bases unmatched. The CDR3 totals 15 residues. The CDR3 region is CASSSDRPNTGELFF. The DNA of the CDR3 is TGTGCCAGCAGTTCGGACAGGCCGAACACCGGGGAGCTGTTTTTT.

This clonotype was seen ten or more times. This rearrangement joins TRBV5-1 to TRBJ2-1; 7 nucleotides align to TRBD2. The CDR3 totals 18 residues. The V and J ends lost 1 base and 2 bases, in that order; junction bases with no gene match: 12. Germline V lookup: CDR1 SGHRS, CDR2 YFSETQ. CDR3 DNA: TGCGCCAGCAGCTTGACCCCGTGGGGCGGGGGACCCTACAATGAGCAGTTCTTC. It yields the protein CASSLTPWGGGPYNEQFF.